These 24 T cell receptor beta chains originate from one sample sequenced in a study of blood T cell repertoires in COVID-19 (dated by TCRdb to 2019 to 2021). Library method: the immunoSEQ multiplex PCR assay. Not all clones reach the TCRdb copy of this immuneACCESS table, which keeps in-frame sequences only. Checked studies attribute under half of the gap to unresolved V genes and leave the rest unexplained. Recorded for this sample are around 140,000 clones; more than 75% of them occurred a single time. The ten largest clones capture less than 45% of the sample. Source material: peripheral blood. These receptors were taken from a man aged 50-60 years who had recovered from COVID-19.

This sequence joins TRBV29-1 and TRBJ1-4, with a weak D call TRBD1 (5 bases). Trimming removed 4 bases at V and 8 bases at J, with 14 bases between. The CDR3 runs 13 residues. The germline gives CDR1 SQVTM, CDR2 ANQGSEA. The DNA of the CDR3 is TGCAGCGTTGGTGGGGGGAGTGAAGAAAAACTGTTTTTT. Protein sequence: CSVGGGSEEKLFF. Using reference TRBV29-1 and TRBJ1-4 for the parts outside the CDR3, the full variable domain is SAVISQKPSRDICQRGTSLTIQCQVDSQVTMMFWYRQQPGQSLTLIATANQGSEATYESGFVIDKFPISRPNLTFSTLTVSNMSPEDSSIYLCSVGGGSEEKLFFGSGTQLSVL.

This clone has just a few counts. V usage is TRBV29-1 and J usage is TRBJ2-3; 9 bases match TRBD2. V was clipped by 1 base and J by 4 bases; unmatched bases: 9. Germline V gene lookup returns CDR1 SQVTM and CDR2 ANQGSEA. The CDR3 sequence is 16 residues long. Here the CDR3 reads CSVEGFQRGAPDTQYF. CDR3 nucleotides: TGCAGCGTTGAAGGCTTCCAGCGGGGGGCCCCAGATACGCAGTATTTT.

In DNA form, the CDR3 reads TGTGCCAGTAGTCCCCAGACAATATACAATGAGCAGTTCTTC. Translating gives CASSPQTIYNEQFF. The V gene is TRBV19, the J gene TRBJ2-1; D is undetermined. CDR3 size: 14 residues. V was pared by 5 bases and J by 4 bases, with 12 bases between. Looked up from germline, CDR1 is LNHDA and CDR2 is SQIVND (reference sequence).

This chain connects TRBV3-1 (or the pseudogene TRBV3-2) to TRBJ2-1; 11 nucleotides align to TRBD1. Germline loops: CDR1 LGHDT, CDR2 YNNKEL (reference sequence). The junction had 5 bases not matched to a gene; V was cut back by 3 bases and J by 7 bases. The CDR3 contains 15 residues. The CDR3 region is CASSQPRDRGNEQFF. DNA of the CDR3: TGTGCCAGCAGCCAGCCACGGGACAGGGGGAATGAGCAGTTCTTC.

This clone was counted only a few times. This chain connects TRBV7-8 to TRBJ2-1; D is unresolved. Germline V gene sequence: CDR1 SGHVS, CDR2 FQNEAQ. The CDR3 totals 14 residues. V was pared by 2 bases and J by 5 bases, with 10 bases between. CDR3 sequence reads: CASSLNGFHNEQFF. In DNA form, the CDR3 reads TGTGCCAGCAGCTTAAACGGGTTCCACAATGAGCAGTTCTTC.

The chain employs TRBV4-1 and TRBJ2-7, with 9 bases lining up with TRBD1. Per the germline V gene, CDR1 is MGHRA and CDR2 is YSYEKL. V dropped 1 base and J dropped 3; count of bases not matched to a gene: 4. The CDR3 spans 15 residues. The CDR3 region is CASSQGTGAFYEQYF. The CDR3 DNA follows: TGCGCCAGCAGCCAAGGGACAGGGGCTTTCTACGAGCAGTACTTC.

The chain couples TRBV7-8 to TRBJ2-7; TRBD2 is a possible D gene (6 bases). V dropped 4 bases and J dropped 7 bases, with 14 bases sitting between them. The germline V gene encodes CDR1 SGHVS and CDR2 FQNEAQ. This CDR3 is 13 amino acids long. CDR3 amino acids: CASSSYPGREQYF. The CDR3 DNA sequence: TGTGCCAGCAGCTCGTATCCGGGGAGGGAGCAGTACTTC.

This chain joins TRBV20-1 and TRBJ1-6, with D possibly TRBD1 on 5 matching bases. This CDR3 region has 14 residues. The V and J ends lost 3 bases and 8 bases respectively, with 14 bases between them. Germline CDR1 reads DFQATT; CDR2 reads SNEGSKA (reference sequence). CDR3 residues: CSASRRGRDSPLHF. The DNA for the CDR3 is TGCAGTGCTAGTCGAAGGGGAAGGGATTCACCCCTCCACTTT.

The rearrangement uses TRBV20-1 and TRBJ2-3; 10 nucleotides agree with TRBD2. This CDR3 has 16 residues. V lost 3 bases to trimming and J lost 2 bases; unmatched junction nucleotides: 8. Per the germline V gene, CDR1 is DFQATT and CDR2 is SNEGSKA (reference sequence). For the CDR3, the DNA is TGCAGTGCTAGTTCGCTAGCGGGGGAGTCCACAGATACGCAGTATTTT. Translation: CSASSLAGESTDTQYF.

This clone has just one count. This chain connects TRBV20-1 to TRBJ1-1, with D possibly TRBD1 on 6 matching bases. CDR1 is DFQATT, CDR2 SNEGSKA, per germline (reference sequence). Between the trimmed V and J ends, which lost 3 bases and 1 base, there was a span of 18 bases. The CDR3 runs to 16 residues. The DNA of the CDR3 is TGCAGTGCTAGTGACCCCAGGGGCCCATGGAACACTGAAGCTTTCTTT. Translation: CSASDPRGPWNTEAFF.

This sequence joins TRBV6-6 and TRBJ1-5; no firm D call. Deletions cut 6 bases from V and 4 bases from J, with 10 bases between. From germline, CDR1 is MNHNY and CDR2 SVGAGI (reference sequence). The CDR3 totals 13 residues. CDR3 protein: CASSYRENQPQHF. The DNA for the CDR3 is TGTGCCAGCAGCTACCGAGAGAATCAGCCCCAGCATTTT.

The chain uses TRBV5-6 and TRBJ2-7; no clear D. There are 14 residues in the CDR3. CDR1 and CDR2 from the germline V gene are SGHDT and YYEEEE. V shed 0 bases and J shed 2 bases, with 9 bases lying between them. This CDR3 reads CASSLAFQTYEQYF. CDR3 bases: TGTGCCAGCAGCTTGGCCTTCCAGACCTACGAGCAGTACTTC.

The V and J genes are TRBV11-2 and TRBJ2-7, with TRBD1 identical over 7 bases. Trimming cost V 8 bases and J 6 bases; bases outside gene matches: 22. Germline CDR1 SGHAT, CDR2 FQNNGV. The CDR3 is made up of 17 amino acids. CDR3 in amino acids: CASVQGGFGVTNAEQYF. In DNA form, the CDR3 reads TGTGCCAGCGTCCAAGGGGGCTTTGGGGTCACAAACGCCGAGCAGTACTTC.

There are a few counts of this clone. The rearrangement joins TRBV6-5 to TRBJ1-3, with D unresolved. The CDR3 loop spans 13 amino acids. CDR1 MNHEY and CDR2 SVGAGI come from the germline V gene. Trimming cost V 7 bases and J 5 bases, with 12 bases left between them. This CDR3 is CASTSGPRNTIYF. The CDR3 DNA is TGTGCCAGCACCTCGGGTCCGAGAAACACCATATATTTT.

This chain links TRBV20-1 with TRBJ2-5; D not certain. In germline, CDR1 is DFQATT, CDR2 SNEGSKA (reference sequence). The ends were cut back, 3 bases at V and 7 bases at J, with 9 bases in the middle. The CDR3 covers 11 residues. CDR3 DNA: TGCAGTGCTAGGGCCGATGGGACCCAGTACTTC. Protein: CSARADGTQYF.

The gene calls are TRBV5-6 and TRBJ2-7; weak D call: TRBD1 (5 bases). Trimming cost V 4 bases and J 3 bases, with 8 bases left between them. This CDR3 contains 12 residues. Germline V gene sequence: CDR1 SGHDT, CDR2 YYEEEE. The CDR3 region is CASSETGYEQYF. CDR3 DNA: TGTGCCAGCAGCGAAACAGGCTACGAGCAGTACTTC. The complete variable domain, with remaining parts taken from reference TRBV5-6 and TRBJ2-7, reads DAGVTQSPTHLIKTRGQQVTLRCSPKSGHDTVSWYQQALGQGPQFIFQYYEEEERQRGNFPDRFSGHQFPNYSSELNVNALLLGDSALYLCASSETGYEQYFGPGTRLTVT.

The chain uses TRBV6-5 and TRBJ1-6; 9 positions match TRBD1. The trim removed 4 bases at V and 8 bases at J, leaving 3 bases unmatched. CDR1 is MNHEY, CDR2 SVGAGI, per germline. The CDR3 extends over 14 amino acids. CDR3 residues: CASSSDRGDSPLHF. The CDR3 bases are TGTGCCAGCAGTTCTGACAGGGGGGATTCACCCCTCCACTTT.

The chain is built from TRBV20-1 and TRBJ1-1, with TRBD1 matching 8 bases. V lost 3 bases, J lost 1 base, and 4 bases stayed unmatched. The CDR3 consists of 14 residues. Germline-derived CDR1 and CDR2 are DFQATT and SNEGSKA (reference sequence). CDR3: CSASTGGGNTEAFF. The DNA of the CDR3 is TGCAGTGCTAGTACAGGGGGGGGGAACACTGAAGCTTTCTTT.

The chain links TRBV2 to TRBJ1-2; D gene ambiguous. V dropped 2 bases and J dropped 4 bases, with 11 bases sitting between them. Germline assignment: CDR1 SNHLY and CDR2 FYNNEI. The CDR3 length is 14 residues. The CDR3 coding sequence is TGTGCCAGCAGTGAAAGCAGGAACCTCTATGGCTACACCTTC. Translating it yields CASSESRNLYGYTF.

In its sample, this clone was seen once. The rearrangement links TRBV19 to TRBJ2-7; possibly TRBD2 for D (6 bases). The CDR3 is 17 amino acids. Looked up from germline, CDR1 is LNHDA and CDR2 is SQIVND (reference sequence). V lost 6 bases, J lost 1 base, and 22 bases lay in between. CDR3 nucleotide sequence: TGTGCCAGTAGCAACCGACCCCCAGGGACTGGTTCCTACGAGCAGTACTTC. As protein: CASSNRPPGTGSYEQYF. The variable domain in full, with the rest retrieved from reference TRBV19 and TRBJ2-7, is DGGITQSPKYLFRKEGQNVTLSCEQNLNHDAMYWYRQDPGQGLRLIYYSQIVNDFQKGDIAEGYSVSREKKESFPLTVTSAQKNPTAFYLCASSNRPPGTGSYEQYFGPGTRLTVT.

The rearrangement joins TRBV4-3 to TRBJ2-2, with 7 bases identical to TRBD2. This CDR3 has 16 residues. V gave up 0 bases and J gave up 6 bases; unmatched junction bases: 7. In germline, CDR1 is LGHNA, CDR2 YSLEER. CDR3 residues: CASSQDEAGSPGELFF. The CDR3 DNA is TGCGCCAGCAGCCAAGATGAAGCGGGGTCGCCCGGGGAGCTGTTTTTT.

This clone was detected a few times. The V gene is TRBV7-2, the J gene TRBJ2-1; 9 nucleotides match TRBD1. Trimming took 4 bases from V and 0 from J; bases not matched to a gene: 4. CDR3 length equals 16 residues. CDR1 SGHTA and CDR2 FQGNSA come from the germline V gene. The CDR3 region has the DNA TGTGCCAGCAGCTCGACAGGGGGTACCTCCTACAATGAGCAGTTCTTC. It is translated as CASSSTGGTSYNEQFF.

This chain links TRBV6-5 with TRBJ2-6; no clear D gene. Germline V gene lookup returns CDR1 MNHEY and CDR2 SVGAGI. With 7 bases removed from V and 4 bases from J, the gap between germline ends came to 14 bases. This CDR3 region has 15 residues. The CDR3, as DNA: TGTGCCAGCAACCGAGACGACTCCGGGGCCAACGTCCTGACTTTC. This encodes CASNRDDSGANVLTF.

V and J are TRBV27 and TRBJ1-1; 9 nucleotides align to TRBD1. Germline trimming cut 6 bases from V and 11 bases from J; bases unmatched to any gene: 16. Per germline, CDR1 MNHEY and CDR2 SMNVEV (reference sequence). This CDR3 region has 15 residues. In nucleotides, the CDR3 is TGTGCCAGCAGCGAACCGGGACAGGGTACTCGACAGGCTTTCTTT. Translation gives CASSEPGQGTRQAFF.